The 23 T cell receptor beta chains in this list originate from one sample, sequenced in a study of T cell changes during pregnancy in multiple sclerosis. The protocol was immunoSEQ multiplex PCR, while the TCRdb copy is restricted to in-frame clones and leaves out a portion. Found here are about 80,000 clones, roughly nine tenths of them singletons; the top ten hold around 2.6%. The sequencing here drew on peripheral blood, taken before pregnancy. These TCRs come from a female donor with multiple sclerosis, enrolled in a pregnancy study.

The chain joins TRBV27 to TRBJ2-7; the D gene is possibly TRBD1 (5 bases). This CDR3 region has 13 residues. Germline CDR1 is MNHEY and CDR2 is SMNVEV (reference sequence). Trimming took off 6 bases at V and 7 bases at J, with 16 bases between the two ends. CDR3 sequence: CASRGLDLGEQYF. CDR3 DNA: TGTGCCAGCAGGGGGCTCGACCTAGGGGAGCAGTACTTC.

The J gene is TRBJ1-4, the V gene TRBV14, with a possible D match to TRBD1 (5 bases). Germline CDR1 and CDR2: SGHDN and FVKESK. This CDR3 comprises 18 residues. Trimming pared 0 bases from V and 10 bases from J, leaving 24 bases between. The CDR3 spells CASSQDMPRCRVSGKLFF. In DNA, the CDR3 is TGTGCCAGCAGCCAAGATATGCCCAGGTGCAGGGTAAGTGGAAAACTGTTTTTT. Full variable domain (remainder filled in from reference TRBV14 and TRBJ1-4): EAGVTQFPSHSVIEKGQTVTLRCDPISGHDNLYWYRRVMGKEIKFLLHFVKESKQDESGMPNNRFLAERTGGTYSTLKVQPAELEDSGVYFCASSQDMPRCRVSGKLFFGSGTQLSVL.

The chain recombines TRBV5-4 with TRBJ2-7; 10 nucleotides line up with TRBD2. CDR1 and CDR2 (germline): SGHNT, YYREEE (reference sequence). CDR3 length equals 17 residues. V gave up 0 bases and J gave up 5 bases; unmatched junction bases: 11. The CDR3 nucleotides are TGTGCCAGCAGCTTGGCGAGCGGGAGGGCGAATATAAACGAGCAGTACTTC. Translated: CASSLASGRANINEQYF.

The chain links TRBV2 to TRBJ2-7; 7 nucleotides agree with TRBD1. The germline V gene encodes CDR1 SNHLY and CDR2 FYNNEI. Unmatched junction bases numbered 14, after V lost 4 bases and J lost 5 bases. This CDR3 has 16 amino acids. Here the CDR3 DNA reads TGTGCCAGCAGTGCGAACTTCAGGACAGGCGCAAACGAGCAGTACTTC. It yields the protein CASSANFRTGANEQYF.

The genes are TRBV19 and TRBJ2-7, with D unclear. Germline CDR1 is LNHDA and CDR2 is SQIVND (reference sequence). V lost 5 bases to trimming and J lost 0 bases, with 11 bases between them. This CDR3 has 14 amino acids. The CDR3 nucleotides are TGTGCCAGTAGTGTTACACAGAGCTCCTACGAGCAGTACTTC. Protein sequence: CASSVTQSSYEQYF.

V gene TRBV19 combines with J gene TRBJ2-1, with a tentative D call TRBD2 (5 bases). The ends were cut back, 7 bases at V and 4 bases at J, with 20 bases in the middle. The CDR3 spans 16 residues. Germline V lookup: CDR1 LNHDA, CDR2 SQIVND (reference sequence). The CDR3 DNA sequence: TGTGCCAGTAAGCCTACGGGGTTTGCGGCGTACAATGAGCAGTTCTTC. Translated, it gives CASKPTGFAAYNEQFF. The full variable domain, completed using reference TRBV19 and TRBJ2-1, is DGGITQSPKYLFRKEGQNVTLSCEQNLNHDAMYWYRQDPGQGLRLIYYSQIVNDFQKGDIAEGYSVSREKKESFPLTVTSAQKNPTAFYLCASKPTGFAAYNEQFFGPGTRLTVL.

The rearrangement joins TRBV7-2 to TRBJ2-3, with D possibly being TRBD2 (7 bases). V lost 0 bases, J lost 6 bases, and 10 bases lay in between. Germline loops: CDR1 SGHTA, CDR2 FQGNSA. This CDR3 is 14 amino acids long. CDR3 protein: CASSLAGGGDTQYF. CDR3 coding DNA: TGTGCCAGCAGCTTAGCGGGAGGGGGGGATACGCAGTATTTT.

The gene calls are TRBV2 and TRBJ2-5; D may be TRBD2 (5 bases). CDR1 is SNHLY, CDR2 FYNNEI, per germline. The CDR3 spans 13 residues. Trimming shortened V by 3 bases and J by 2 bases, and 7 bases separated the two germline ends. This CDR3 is CASSETIQETQYF. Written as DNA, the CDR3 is TGTGCCAGCAGTGAGACTATTCAAGAGACCCAGTACTTC.

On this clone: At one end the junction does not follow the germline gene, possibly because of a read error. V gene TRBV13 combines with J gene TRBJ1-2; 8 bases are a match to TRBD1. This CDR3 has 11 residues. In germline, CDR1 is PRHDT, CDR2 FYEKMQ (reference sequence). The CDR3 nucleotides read TGTGCCAGCAGCCTGGACAGGGACGCGAAGTTC. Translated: CASSLDRDAKF.

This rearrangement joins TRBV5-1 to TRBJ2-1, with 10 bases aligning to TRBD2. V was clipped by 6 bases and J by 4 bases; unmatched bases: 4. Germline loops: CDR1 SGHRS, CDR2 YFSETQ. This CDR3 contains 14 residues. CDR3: CASKDSGRYNEQFF. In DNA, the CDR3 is TGCGCCAGCAAAGATAGCGGGAGGTACAATGAGCAGTTCTTC.

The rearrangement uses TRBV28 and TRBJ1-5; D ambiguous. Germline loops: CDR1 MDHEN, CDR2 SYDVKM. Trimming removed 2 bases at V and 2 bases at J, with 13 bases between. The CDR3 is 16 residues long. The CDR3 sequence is CASSLREGKGNQPQHF. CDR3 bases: TGTGCCAGCAGTTTACGGGAAGGCAAGGGCAATCAGCCCCAGCATTTT.

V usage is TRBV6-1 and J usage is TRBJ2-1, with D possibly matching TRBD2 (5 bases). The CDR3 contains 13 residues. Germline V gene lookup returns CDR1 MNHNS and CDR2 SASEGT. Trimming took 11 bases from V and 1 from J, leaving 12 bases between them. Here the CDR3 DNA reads TGTGCCTCGAGGGCGGCGTCCTACAATGAGCAGTTCTTC. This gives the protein CASRAASYNEQFF.

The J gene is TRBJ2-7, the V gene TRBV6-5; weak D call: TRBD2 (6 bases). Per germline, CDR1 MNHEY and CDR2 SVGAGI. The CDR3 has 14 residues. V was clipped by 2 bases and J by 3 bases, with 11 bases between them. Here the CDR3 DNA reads TGTGCCAGCAGTTACCGGGAGAAAAACTACGAGCAGTACTTC. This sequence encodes CASSYREKNYEQYF.

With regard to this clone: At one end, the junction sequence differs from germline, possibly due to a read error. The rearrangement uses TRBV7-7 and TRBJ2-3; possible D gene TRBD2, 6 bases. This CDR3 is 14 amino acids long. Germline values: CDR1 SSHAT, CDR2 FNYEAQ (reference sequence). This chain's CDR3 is CASRSGGPTDTQYF. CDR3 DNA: TGTGCTAGCAGATCCGGAGGGCCCACAGATACGCAGTATTTT.

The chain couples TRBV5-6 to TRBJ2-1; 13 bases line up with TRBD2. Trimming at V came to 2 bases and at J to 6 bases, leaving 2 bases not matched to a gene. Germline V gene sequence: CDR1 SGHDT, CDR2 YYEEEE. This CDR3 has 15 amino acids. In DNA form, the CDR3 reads TGTGCCAGCAGCTTCGGACTAGCGGGAGTCAATGAGCAGTTCTTC. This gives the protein CASSFGLAGVNEQFF.

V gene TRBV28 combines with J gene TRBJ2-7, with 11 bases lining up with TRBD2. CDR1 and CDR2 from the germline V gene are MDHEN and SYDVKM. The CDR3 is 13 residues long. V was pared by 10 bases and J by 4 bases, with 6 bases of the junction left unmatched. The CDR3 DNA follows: TGTGCCATCTTAGCGGGAGGGCAGTACGAGCAGTACTTC. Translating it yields CAILAGGQYEQYF.

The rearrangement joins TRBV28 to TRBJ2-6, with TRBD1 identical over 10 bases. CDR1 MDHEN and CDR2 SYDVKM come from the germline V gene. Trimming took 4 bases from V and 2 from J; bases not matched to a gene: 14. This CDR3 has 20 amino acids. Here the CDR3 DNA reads TGTGCCAGCAGTTCCCTTTTGGACAGGGGGTCTCTAGCTGGGGCCAACGTCCTGACTTTC. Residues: CASSSLLDRGSLAGANVLTF.

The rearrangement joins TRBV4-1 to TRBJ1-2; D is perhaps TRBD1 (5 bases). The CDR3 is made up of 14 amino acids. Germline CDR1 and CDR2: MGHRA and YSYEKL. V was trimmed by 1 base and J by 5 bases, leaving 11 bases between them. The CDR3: CASSQARQTYGYTF. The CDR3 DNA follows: TGCGCCAGCAGCCAAGCTAGACAGACTTATGGCTACACCTTC.

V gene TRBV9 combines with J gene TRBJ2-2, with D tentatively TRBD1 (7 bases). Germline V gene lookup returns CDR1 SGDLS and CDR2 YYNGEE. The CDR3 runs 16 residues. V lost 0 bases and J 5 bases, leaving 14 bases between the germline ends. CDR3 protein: CASSVDPRGRTGELFF. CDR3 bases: TGTGCCAGCAGCGTAGACCCCAGGGGGAGGACCGGGGAGCTGTTTTTT.

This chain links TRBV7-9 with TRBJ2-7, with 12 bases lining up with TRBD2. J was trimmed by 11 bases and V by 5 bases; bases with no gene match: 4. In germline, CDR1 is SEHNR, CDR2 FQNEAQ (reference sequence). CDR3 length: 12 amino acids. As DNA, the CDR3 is TGTGCCAGCAGCAGACTAGCGGGAGAAGAGTACTTC. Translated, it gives CASSRLAGEEYF. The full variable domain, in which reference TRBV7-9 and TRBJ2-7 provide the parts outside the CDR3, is DTGVSQNPRHKITKRGQNVTFRCDPISEHNRLYWYRQTLGQGPEFLTYFQNEAQLEKSRLLSDRFSAERPKGSFSTLEIQRTEQGDSAMYLCASSRLAGEEYFGPGTRLTVT.

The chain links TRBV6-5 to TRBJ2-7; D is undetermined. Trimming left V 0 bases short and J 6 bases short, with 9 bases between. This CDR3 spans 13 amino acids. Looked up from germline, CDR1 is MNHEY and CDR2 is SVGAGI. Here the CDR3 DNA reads TGTGCCAGCAGTTACTCGTCTTTGAGCGAGCAGTACTTC. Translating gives CASSYSSLSEQYF.

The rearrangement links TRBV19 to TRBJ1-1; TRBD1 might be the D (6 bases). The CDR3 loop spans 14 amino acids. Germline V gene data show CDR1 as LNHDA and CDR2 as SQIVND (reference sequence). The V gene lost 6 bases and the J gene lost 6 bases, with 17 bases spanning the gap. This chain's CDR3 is CASSRWGGDPEAFF. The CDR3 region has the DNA TGTGCCAGTAGCCGGTGGGGGGGCGACCCTGAAGCTTTCTTT.

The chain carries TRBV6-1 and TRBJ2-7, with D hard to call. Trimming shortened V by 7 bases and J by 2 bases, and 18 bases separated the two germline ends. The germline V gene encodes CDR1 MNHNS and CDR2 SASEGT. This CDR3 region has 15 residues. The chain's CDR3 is CASIPKVDGAYEQYF. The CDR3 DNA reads TGTGCCAGCATTCCGAAGGTTGACGGAGCCTACGAGCAGTACTTC.